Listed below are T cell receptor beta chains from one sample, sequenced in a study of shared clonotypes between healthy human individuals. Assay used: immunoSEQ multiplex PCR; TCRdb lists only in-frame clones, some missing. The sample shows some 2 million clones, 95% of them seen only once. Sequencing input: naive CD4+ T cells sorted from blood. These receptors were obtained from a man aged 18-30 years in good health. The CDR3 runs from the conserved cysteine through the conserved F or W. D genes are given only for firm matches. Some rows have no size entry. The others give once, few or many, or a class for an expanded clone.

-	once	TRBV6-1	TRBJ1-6	CASSWGNNSPLHF	TGTGCCAGCAGTTGGGGGAATAATTCACCCCTCCACTTT
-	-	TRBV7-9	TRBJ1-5	CASSFSGNSNQPQHF	TGTGCCAGCAGCTTTTCGGGCAATAGCAATCAGCCCCAGCATTTT
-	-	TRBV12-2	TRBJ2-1	CASRPPTSEKWQFF	TGTGCAAGTCGCCCCCCGACTAGCGAGAAGTGGCAGTTCTTC
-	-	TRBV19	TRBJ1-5	CASGIVGQGNQPQHF	TGTGCCAGTGGTATAGTAGGGCAGGGCAATCAGCCCCAGCATTTT
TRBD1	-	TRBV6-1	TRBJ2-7	CASSETGGARYEQYF	TGTGCCAGCAGTGAAACAGGGGGCGCGAGGTACGAGCAGTACTTC
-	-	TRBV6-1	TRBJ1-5	CASRLSGALNQPQHF	TGTGCCAGCAGGTTATCAGGGGCGCTCAATCAGCCCCAGCATTTT
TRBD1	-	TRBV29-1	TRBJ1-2	CSVEVDRGTNYGYTF	TGCAGCGTTGAAGTTGACAGGGGGACTAACTATGGCTACACCTTC
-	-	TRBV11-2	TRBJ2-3	CASSLVPSTDTQYF	TGTGCCAGCAGCTTAGTTCCTAGCACAGATACGCAGTATTTT
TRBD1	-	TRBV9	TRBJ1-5	CASSVGEGTGVQPQHF	TGTGCCAGCAGCGTAGGAGAGGGGACAGGGGTTCAGCCCCAGCATTTT
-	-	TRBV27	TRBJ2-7	CASSQTGSYEQYF	TGTGCCAGCAGTCAAACCGGGAGCTACGAGCAGTACTTC
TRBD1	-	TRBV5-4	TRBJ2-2	CASSWARPGGTGELFF	TGTGCCAGCAGCTGGGCCCGGCCAGGGGGCACCGGGGAGCTGTTTTTT
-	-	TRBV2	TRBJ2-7	CASTIGTSSYEQYF	TGTGCCAGCACCATCGGAACTAGCTCCTACGAGCAGTACTTC
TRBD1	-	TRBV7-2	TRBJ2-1	CASSTQGKGDNEQFF	TGTGCCAGCAGCACACAGGGGAAGGGGGACAATGAGCAGTTCTTC
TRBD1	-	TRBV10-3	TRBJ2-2	CAISSSGTVTGELFF	TGTGCCATCAGTTCCTCCGGGACAGTCACCGGGGAGCTGTTTTTT
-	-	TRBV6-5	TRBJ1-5	CASRRAWGNQPQHF	TGTGCCAGCAGGAGAGCCTGGGGTAATCAGCCCCAGCATTTT
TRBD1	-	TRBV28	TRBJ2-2	CASISGGEAGELFF	TGTGCCAGCATTTCAGGGGGCGAGGCCGGGGAGCTGTTTTTT
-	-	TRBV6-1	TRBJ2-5	CASSEGPRTRETQYF	TGTGCCAGCAGTGAGGGGCCACGGACCCGGGAGACCCAGTACTTC
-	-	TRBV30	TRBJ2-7	CAWLRDKTYEQYF	TGTGCCTGGTTACGGGACAAAACCTACGAGCAGTACTTC
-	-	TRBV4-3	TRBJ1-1	CASSEGVGGVKPEAFF	TGCGCCAGCAGCGAGGGGGTCGGGGGCGTAAAGCCTGAAGCTTTCTTT
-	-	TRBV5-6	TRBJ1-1	CASSRGQIMNTEAFF	TGTGCCAGCAGCCGCGGACAGATAATGAACACTGAAGCTTTCTTT
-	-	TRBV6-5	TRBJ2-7	CASSPTRLDSYEQYF	TGTGCCAGCAGCCCCACGAGACTAGACTCCTACGAGCAGTACTTC
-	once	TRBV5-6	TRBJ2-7	CASSLEPGPPYEQYF	TGTGCCAGCAGCTTGGAGCCGGGTCCGCCGTACGAGCAGTACTTC
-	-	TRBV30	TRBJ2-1	CAWRGNDNEQFF	TGTGCCTGGAGGGGGAATGACAATGAGCAGTTCTTC
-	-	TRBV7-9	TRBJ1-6	CASSLEGGSPLHF	TGTGCCAGCAGCTTAGAAGGGGGGTCACCCCTCCACTTT
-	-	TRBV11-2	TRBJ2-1	CASSLAGQYNEQFF	TGTGCCAGCAGCTTAGCGGGGCAATACAATGAGCAGTTCTTC
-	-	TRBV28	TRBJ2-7	CASSLEGLSYEQYF	TGTGCCAGCAGTTTGGAAGGGCTCTCCTACGAGCAGTACTTC
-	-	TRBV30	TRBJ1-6	CAWSRGGVPYNSPLHF	TGTGCCTGGAGCAGGGGAGGAGTACCCTATAATTCACCCCTCCACTTT
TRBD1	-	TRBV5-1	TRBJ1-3	CASRLMTGGENTIYF	TGCGCCAGCAGACTGATGACAGGGGGCGAAAACACCATATATTTT
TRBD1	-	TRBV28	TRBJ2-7	CASSSSGTGVYEQYF	TGTGCCAGCAGTTCTTCCGGGACAGGGGTCTACGAGCAGTACTTC
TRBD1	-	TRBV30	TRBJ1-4	CAWRQGTNEKLFF	TGTGCCTGGCGACAGGGCACTAATGAAAAACTGTTTTTT
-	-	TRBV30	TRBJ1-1	CAGNRALMNTEAFF	TGTGCCGGAAACAGGGCTCTCATGAACACTGAAGCTTTCTTT
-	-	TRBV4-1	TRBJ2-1	CASSHPDLAREQFF	TGCGCCAGCAGCCACCCGGACTTAGCTCGTGAGCAGTTCTTC
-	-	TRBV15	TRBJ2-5	CATSRDPGETQYF	TGTGCCACCAGCAGAGATCCCGGAGAGACCCAGTACTTC
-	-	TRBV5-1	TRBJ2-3	CASSFSPGGGEGSDTQYF	TGCGCCAGCAGCTTTTCCCCTGGGGGCGGAGAGGGCTCAGATACGCAGTATTTT
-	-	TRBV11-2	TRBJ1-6	CASSGLLYNSPLHF	TGTGCCAGCAGCGGACTGCTATATAATTCACCCCTCCACTTT
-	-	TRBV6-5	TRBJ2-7	CASSSSGGARYEQYF	TGTGCCAGCAGTTCCTCCGGCGGAGCTCGGTACGAGCAGTACTTC
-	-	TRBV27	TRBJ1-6	CASSPAFYPGGNSPLHF	TGTGCCAGCAGTCCAGCCTTCTATCCTGGGGGGAATTCACCCCTCCACTTT
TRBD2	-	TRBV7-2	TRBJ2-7	CASRKAGGPREQYF	TGTGCCAGCAGGAAAGCGGGAGGGCCGAGAGAGCAGTACTTC
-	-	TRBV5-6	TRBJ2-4	CASSFWGTKNIQYF	TGTGCCAGCAGCTTTTGGGGTACCAAAAACATTCAGTACTTC
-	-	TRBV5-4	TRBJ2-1	CASSSAQGFSYNEQFF	TGTGCCAGCAGCTCAGCGCAGGGTTTCTCCTACAATGAGCAGTTCTTC
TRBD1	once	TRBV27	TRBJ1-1	CASKGQMNTEAFF	TGTGCCAGTAAGGGACAGATGAACACTGAAGCTTTCTTT
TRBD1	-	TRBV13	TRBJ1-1	CASSPQNRGEAFF	TGTGCCAGCAGCCCTCAAAACAGGGGCGAGGCTTTCTTT
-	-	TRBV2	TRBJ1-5	CASSANPNQPQHF	TGTGCCAGCAGTGCCAACCCTAATCAGCCCCAGCATTTT
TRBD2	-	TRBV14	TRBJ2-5	CASSPGLGETQYF	TGTGCCAGCAGCCCGGGACTAGGGGAGACCCAGTACTTC